A single sample is the source of the 27 T cell receptor beta chains below, sequenced in a study of shared clonotypes between healthy human individuals. Generated by immunoSEQ multiplex PCR, the TCRdb table keeps only in-frame clones and is missing some. The sample holds some 2.1 million clones, 85% to 95% seen once. The naive CD8 subset, CD45RO-negative cells positively selected for CCR7, excluded terminally differentiated effector memory CD45RA+ cells. The sequencing input was naive CD8+ T cells from PBMCs. These receptor sequences come from a man aged 18-30 years in good health. Some clones in this sample may be carry-over from other donors' samples.

The chain is built from TRBV12-5 and TRBJ1-3, with D maybe TRBD1 (5 bases). Per germline, CDR1 LGHNT and CDR2 FRNRAP. This CDR3 has 15 amino acids. V was pared by 1 base and J by 4 bases, with 11 bases between. In DNA, the CDR3 is TGTGCTAGTGGTTTGGGGAAGGGGTTAGGAAACACCATATATTTT. Its protein is CASGLGKGLGNTIYF.

This sequence joins TRBV9 and TRBJ2-7, with 10 nucleotides matching TRBD1. Losses at the gene ends were 4 bases for V and 5 bases for J; bases not matched to a gene: 6. The CDR3 has 14 amino acids. Germline values: CDR1 SGDLS, CDR2 YYNGEE. CDR3 DNA sequence: TGTGCCAGCAGCTGGGGACAGGGGAGCCACGAGCAGTACTTC. Translating gives CASSWGQGSHEQYF.

V is TRBV28 and J is TRBJ1-5; no definite D call. V lost 3 bases and J 7 bases, leaving 19 bases between the germline ends. This CDR3 comprises 16 residues. Germline-derived CDR1 and CDR2 are MDHEN and SYDVKM. CDR3 sequence: CASSFSLGRAPQPQHF. In DNA, the CDR3 is TGTGCCAGCAGTTTTAGTCTGGGCCGGGCACCCCAGCCCCAGCATTTT.

The J gene is TRBJ2-7, the V gene TRBV28, with 11 bases fitting TRBD2. V dropped 5 bases and J dropped 6; count of bases not matched to a gene: 6. Germline values: CDR1 MDHEN, CDR2 SYDVKM. The CDR3 has 14 amino acids. CDR3 amino acids: CASSALAGGTEQYF. In nucleotides, the CDR3 is TGTGCCAGCAGTGCTCTAGCGGGAGGTACCGAGCAGTACTTC.

Remarks on this clone: Other nucleotide sequences in the sample specify the same CDR3. The chain joins TRBV29-1 to TRBJ2-2, with no clear D. V shed 4 bases and J shed 5 bases, with 8 bases lying between them. CDR3 length equals 12 residues. Germline assignment: CDR1 SQVTM and CDR2 ANQGSEA. CDR3 nucleotides: TGCAGCGTTGCTGGGTTTACCGGGGAGCTGTTTTTT. Translated: CSVAGFTGELFF.

A remark on this clone: Distinct nucleotide sequences in the sample also encode this CDR3. The chain couples TRBV28 to TRBJ2-1, with no clear D. Trimming stripped 3 bases from V and 4 bases from J, with 7 bases between. Per germline, CDR1 MDHEN and CDR2 SYDVKM. The CDR3 extends over 13 amino acids. The CDR3 protein is CASSFWLYNEQFF. CDR3 DNA: TGTGCCAGCAGTTTTTGGCTTTACAATGAGCAGTTCTTC.

The chain uses TRBV5-8 and TRBJ2-7, with a possible D match to TRBD2 (5 bases). Per the germline V gene, CDR1 is SGHTS and CDR2 is YDEGEE. CDR3 length: 13 residues. The V end lost 2 bases, the J end lost 4 bases, and 10 bases lay between the germline ends. Here the CDR3 reads CASSFGLVYEQYF. In nucleotides, the CDR3 is TGTGCCAGCAGCTTTGGACTCGTATACGAGCAGTACTTC.

This chain connects TRBV6-5 to TRBJ2-3; no clear D. With 2 bases removed from V and 0 bases from J, the gap between germline ends came to 9 bases. Germline CDR1 is MNHEY and CDR2 is SVGAGI. The CDR3 covers 15 residues. In DNA, the CDR3 is TGTGCCAGCAGTTACGAAGGTCAGAGCACAGATACGCAGTATTTT. The encoded protein is CASSYEGQSTDTQYF.

The rearrangement joins TRBV4-2 to TRBJ2-1, with D maybe TRBD2 (6 bases). The CDR3 is 18 amino acids. V lost 4 bases to trimming and J lost 0 bases, with 19 bases between them. From germline, CDR1 is LGHNA and CDR2 YNFKEQ. The CDR3 sequence: CASSLESVLGSSYNEQFF. CDR3 coding DNA: TGTGCCAGCAGCCTAGAAAGCGTCCTCGGGAGCTCCTACAATGAGCAGTTCTTC.

The V call is TRBV18, the J call TRBJ2-1; D is possibly TRBD2 (5 bases). Deletions cut 3 bases from V and 1 base from J, with 13 bases between. Looked up from germline, CDR1 is KGHSH and CDR2 is LQKENI. There are 16 residues in the CDR3. CDR3 nucleotide sequence: TGTGCCAGCTCACCTTCAAGGGCGGGTTCCTACAATGAGCAGTTCTTC. Its translation: CASSPSRAGSYNEQFF.

This sequence joins TRBV14 and TRBJ2-1; 11 bases are shared with TRBD2. Germline loops: CDR1 SGHDN, CDR2 FVKESK. This CDR3 is 15 amino acids long. The V segment lost 4 bases and the J segment 6 bases; nucleotides outside the gene matches: 5. CDR3 amino acids: CASSRTSGRSNEQFF. In DNA, the CDR3 is TGTGCCAGCAGCCGTACTAGCGGGAGAAGCAATGAGCAGTTCTTC.

The V call is TRBV12-5, the J call TRBJ2-1, with 7 nucleotides matching TRBD2. J was trimmed by 9 bases and V by 3 bases; bases with no gene match: 14. The length of the CDR3 is 16 residues. Looked up from germline, CDR1 is LGHNT and CDR2 is FRNRAP. The DNA for the CDR3 is TGTGCTAGTGGTTTCCCAGCCGTTGGCGGGAGTACTGAGCAGTTCTTC. It encodes CASGFPAVGGSTEQFF.

V is TRBV11-2 and J is TRBJ2-1, with D possibly TRBD1 on 6 matching bases. The CDR3 is 15 amino acids. Trimming removed 2 bases at V and 9 bases at J, with 17 bases between. Looked up from germline, CDR1 is SGHAT and CDR2 is FQNNGV. DNA of the CDR3: TGTGCCAGCAGCTTATACAACAGGGCTAGTGCTGAGCAGTTCTTC. The encoded protein is CASSLYNRASAEQFF.

The chain uses TRBV28 and TRBJ2-3; 9 bases fit TRBD2. J lost 2 bases, V lost 3 bases, and 3 bases had no gene match. CDR3 length equals 15 residues. The germline V gene has CDR1 MDHEN and CDR2 SYDVKM. The CDR3 is CASSFSGLATDTQYF. CDR3 DNA: TGTGCCAGCAGTTTTTCGGGACTAGCCACAGATACGCAGTATTTT.

The V call is TRBV7-8, the J call TRBJ2-7; D may correspond to TRBD1 or TRBD2 (5 bases each). Germline V gene lookup returns CDR1 SGHVS and CDR2 FQNEAQ. V gave up 5 bases and J gave up 6 bases, with 17 bases separating them. The CDR3 runs 14 residues. CDR3 in amino acids: CASSPKFQGREQYF. CDR3 in DNA: TGTGCCAGCAGCCCAAAGTTTCAGGGACGCGAGCAGTACTTC.

This clone showed up just once. The gene calls are TRBV6-5 and TRBJ2-7, with D maybe TRBD1 (6 bases). CDR1 and CDR2 from the germline V gene are MNHEY and SVGAGI. The germline V and J ends were trimmed by 2 bases and 5 bases, with 13 bases remaining between them. The CDR3 loop spans 14 amino acids. CDR3 residues: CASSYGRSGDEQYF. CDR3 coding DNA: TGTGCCAGCAGTTACGGGCGATCAGGGGACGAGCAGTACTTC.

The rearrangement links TRBV10-3 to TRBJ2-5, with D tentatively TRBD1 or TRBD2 (5 bases each). Germline loops: CDR1 ENHRY, CDR2 SYGVKD. V was cut by 7 bases and J by 1 base, with 10 bases left in between. The CDR3 sequence is 13 residues long. The CDR3 sequence: CAIKRDPQETQYF. In DNA form, the CDR3 reads TGTGCCATCAAACGGGACCCCCAAGAGACCCAGTACTTC.

The genes are TRBV7-2 and TRBJ2-7, with D possibly TRBD2 on 5 matching bases. The CDR3 is 15 amino acids. V was shortened by 4 bases and J by 3 bases, with 16 bases between the two germline ends. CDR1 SGHTA and CDR2 FQGNSA come from the germline V gene. The CDR3 here is CASSSLLVVRYEQYF. In DNA, the CDR3 is TGTGCCAGCAGCTCCTTACTAGTTGTTCGCTACGAGCAGTACTTC.

The V call is TRBV19, the J call TRBJ1-2, with 7 positions matching TRBD1. The CDR3 length is 14 residues. Trimming at V came to 2 bases and at J to 8 bases, leaving 8 bases not matched to a gene. Germline-derived CDR1 and CDR2 are LNHDA and SQIVND (reference sequence). This CDR3 reads CASSILATGHGYTF. The CDR3 DNA is TGTGCCAGTAGTATACTCGCGACAGGGCACGGCTACACCTTC.

As regards this clone: Other DNA sequences within the sample encode an identical CDR3. The rearrangement joins TRBV5-1 to TRBJ2-7; tentatively, D is TRBD1 (5 bases). Germline loops: CDR1 SGHRS, CDR2 YFSETQ. Trimming took 0 bases from V and 6 from J, leaving 7 bases between them. CDR3 size: 12 residues. The CDR3 region has the DNA TGCGCCAGCAGCTTGGGGGGCGGCGAGCAGTACTTC. Its translation is CASSLGGGEQYF.

The chain is built from TRBV6-6 and TRBJ1-4; 8 nucleotides agree with TRBD1. Germline V gene sequence: CDR1 MNHNY, CDR2 SVGAGI (reference sequence). The CDR3 is 16 amino acids. J was trimmed by 7 bases and V by 2 bases; bases with no gene match: 9. DNA of the CDR3: TGTGCCAGCAGTTACATACCAGGGGGCGTGAGTGAAAAACTGTTTTTT. This gives the protein CASSYIPGGVSEKLFF.

The chain has TRBV5-1 and TRBJ1-1; the D is unclear. The CDR3 sequence is 14 residues long. Trimming removed 3 bases from V and 0 bases from J, with 9 bases in between. Germline CDR1 reads SGHRS; CDR2 reads YFSETQ. CDR3 region: CASSWRTMNTEAFF. In nucleotides, the CDR3 is TGCGCCAGCAGCTGGAGAACGATGAACACTGAAGCTTTCTTT.

Remarks on this clone: The sample carries other DNA sequences with the same CDR3. V and J are TRBV6-5 and TRBJ2-6; D remains ambiguous. Germline lookup yields CDR1 MNHEY and CDR2 SVGAGI. The germline V and J ends were trimmed by 2 bases and 0 bases, with 2 bases remaining between them. This CDR3 is built from 14 residues. CDR3 residues: CASSYLSGANVLTF. DNA for the CDR3: TGTGCCAGCAGTTACCTCTCTGGGGCCAACGTCCTGACTTTC.

The chain joins TRBV2 to TRBJ2-7, with D possibly being TRBD1 (6 bases). V was trimmed by 6 bases and J by 4 bases, leaving 43 bases between them. Germline V gives CDR1 SNHLY, CDR2 FYNNEI. The CDR3 extends over 23 amino acids. The CDR3 protein is CASSHNLVVGTLDLFGKHYEQYF. The CDR3 nucleotides read TGTGCCAGCAGCCACAATCTAGTCGTCGGGACACTAGATCTTTTCGGCAAACATTACGAGCAGTACTTC.

Written as DNA, the CDR3 is TGTGCCAGCGAGGGGACTAGCGGGATTGGGACAGATACGCAGTATTTT. Residues: CASEGTSGIGTDTQYF. This sequence joins TRBV27 and TRBJ2-3; the match to TRBD2 covers 13 bases. The CDR3 covers 16 residues. With V trimmed by 8 bases and J by 3 bases, 8 bases remained unmatched. Germline V gene sequence: CDR1 MNHEY, CDR2 SMNVEV (reference sequence).

The V and J genes are TRBV30 and TRBJ1-2; D gene unclear. Germline V lookup: CDR1 GTSNPN, CDR2 SVGIG (reference sequence). Trimming removed 5 bases at V and 4 bases at J, with 14 bases between. The CDR3 has 13 amino acids. The CDR3 reads CAWWTGFLYGYTF. In nucleotides, the CDR3 is TGTGCCTGGTGGACCGGGTTCCTCTATGGCTACACCTTC.

The chain is built from TRBV9 and TRBJ2-1; TRBD2 aligns across 7 bases. CDR3 length: 14 amino acids. Germline CDR1 reads SGDLS; CDR2 reads YYNGEE. The ends lost 3 bases at V and 5 bases at J; junction bases unmatched: 5. The CDR3 region is CASSGEAGHNEQFF. The DNA of the CDR3 is TGTGCCAGCAGCGGAGAAGCGGGACACAATGAGCAGTTCTTC. Variable domain in full (rest from reference TRBV9 and TRBJ2-1): DSGVTQTPKHLITATGQRVTLRCSPRSGDLSVYWYQQSLDQGLQFLIQYYNGEERAKGNILERFSAQQFPDLHSELNLSSLELGDSALYFCASSGEAGHNEQFFGPGTRLTVL.